The sequence of this T cell receptor (beta chain) was determined in a study of blood T cell repertoires in COVID-19. The Seattle patients, enrolled during active infection, were followed longitudinally. This CDR3 is 16 amino acids long. Germline CDR1 is SGHDT and CDR2 is YYEEEE. With 2 bases removed from V and 0 bases from J, the gap between germline ends came to 11 bases. Original analysis: How many nucleated cells were present was estimated from reference gene primer amplification. TCRdb keeps only in-frame clones here, not all; method: immunoSEQ multiplex PCR. Clone size and the V and J calls come from that table; the DNA yielded D and trimming. The repertoire holds a few hundred thousand clones, with over 75% as singletons.

Sequencing used peripheral blood. This sequence was found in a human donor with COVID-19, enrolled during active disease. The donor label of this sample is uncertain. The V and J genes are TRBV5-6 and TRBJ2-2, with D possibly TRBD1 on 5 matching bases. CDR3 bases: TGTGCCAGCAGCTTTATAGGGGTTTCGAACACCGGGGAGCTGTTTTTT. It specifies CASSFIGVSNTGELFF.